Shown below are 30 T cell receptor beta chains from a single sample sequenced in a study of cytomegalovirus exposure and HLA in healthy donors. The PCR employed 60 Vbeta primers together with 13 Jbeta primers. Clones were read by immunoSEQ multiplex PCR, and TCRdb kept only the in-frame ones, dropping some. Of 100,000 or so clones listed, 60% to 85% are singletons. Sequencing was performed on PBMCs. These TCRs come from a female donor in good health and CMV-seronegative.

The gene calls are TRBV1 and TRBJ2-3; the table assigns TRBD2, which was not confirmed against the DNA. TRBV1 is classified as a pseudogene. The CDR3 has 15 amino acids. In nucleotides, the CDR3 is TGCACCAGAATCCGTCGGGGGGAAGCGACAGATACGCAGTATTTT. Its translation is CTRIRRGEATDTQYF.

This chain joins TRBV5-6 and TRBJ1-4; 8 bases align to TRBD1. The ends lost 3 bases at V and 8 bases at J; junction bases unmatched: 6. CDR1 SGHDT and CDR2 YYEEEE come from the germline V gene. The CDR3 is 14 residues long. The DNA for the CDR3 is TGTGCCAGCAGCTCCGGACAGGGAGGAGAAAAACTGTTTTTT. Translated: CASSSGQGGEKLFF. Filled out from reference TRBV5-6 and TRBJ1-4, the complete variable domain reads DAGVTQSPTHLIKTRGQQVTLRCSPKSGHDTVSWYQQALGQGPQFIFQYYEEEERQRGNFPDRFSGHQFPNYSSELNVNALLLGDSALYLCASSSGQGGEKLFFGSGTQLSVL.

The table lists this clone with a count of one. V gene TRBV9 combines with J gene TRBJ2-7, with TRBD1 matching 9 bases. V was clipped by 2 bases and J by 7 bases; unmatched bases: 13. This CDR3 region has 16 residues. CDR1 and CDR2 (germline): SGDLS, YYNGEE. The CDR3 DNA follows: TGTGCCAGCAGCGTCGGTCCGGGACAGGGAATGGGTGAGCAGTACTTC. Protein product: CASSVGPGQGMGEQYF.

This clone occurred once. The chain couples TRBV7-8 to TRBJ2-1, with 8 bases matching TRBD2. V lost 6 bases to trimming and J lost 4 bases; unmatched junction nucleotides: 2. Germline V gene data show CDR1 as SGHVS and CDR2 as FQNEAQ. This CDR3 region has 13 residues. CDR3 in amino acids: CASRSGGYNEQFF. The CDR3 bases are TGTGCCAGCAGGAGCGGGGGTTACAATGAGCAGTTCTTC.

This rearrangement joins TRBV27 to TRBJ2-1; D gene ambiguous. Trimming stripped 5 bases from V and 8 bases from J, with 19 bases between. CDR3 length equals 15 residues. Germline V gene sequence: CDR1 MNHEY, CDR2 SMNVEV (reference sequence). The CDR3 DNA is TGTGCCAGCAGTCTCAACCCACCGACTCTGCATGAGCAGTTCTTC. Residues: CASSLNPPTLHEQFF.

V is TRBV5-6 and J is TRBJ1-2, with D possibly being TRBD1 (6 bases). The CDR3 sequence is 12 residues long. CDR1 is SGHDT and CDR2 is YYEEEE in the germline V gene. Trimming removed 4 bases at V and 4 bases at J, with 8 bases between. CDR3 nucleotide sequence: TGTGCCAGCAGCCGGACAGTCTATGGCTACACCTTC. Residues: CASSRTVYGYTF.

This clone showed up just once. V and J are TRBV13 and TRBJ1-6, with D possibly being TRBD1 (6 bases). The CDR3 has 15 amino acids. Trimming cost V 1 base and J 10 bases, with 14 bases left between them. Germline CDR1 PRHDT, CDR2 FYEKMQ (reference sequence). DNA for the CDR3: TGTGCCAGCAGCTTAGCTCCAGGGGCCAACTCACCCCTCCACTTT. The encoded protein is CASSLAPGANSPLHF. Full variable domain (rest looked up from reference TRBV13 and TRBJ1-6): AAGVIQSPRHLIKEKRETATLKCYPIPRHDTVYWYQQGPGQDPQFLISFYEKMQSDKGSIPDRFSAQQFSDYHSELNMSSLELGDSALYFCASSLAPGANSPLHFGNGTRLTVT.

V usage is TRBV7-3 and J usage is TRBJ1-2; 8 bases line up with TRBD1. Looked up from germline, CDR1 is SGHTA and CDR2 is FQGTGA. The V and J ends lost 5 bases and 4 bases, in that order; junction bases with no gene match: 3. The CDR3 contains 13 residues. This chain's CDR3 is CASSPGQGYGYTF. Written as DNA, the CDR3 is TGTGCCAGCAGCCCAGGACAGGGCTATGGCTACACCTTC.

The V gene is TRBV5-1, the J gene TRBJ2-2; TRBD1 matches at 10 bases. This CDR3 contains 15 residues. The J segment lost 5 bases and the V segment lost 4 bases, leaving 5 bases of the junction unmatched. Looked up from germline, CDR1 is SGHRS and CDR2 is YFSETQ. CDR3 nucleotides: TGCGCCAGCAGCCCGCCGGGACAGGGGACCGGGGAGCTGTTTTTT. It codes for CASSPPGQGTGELFF.

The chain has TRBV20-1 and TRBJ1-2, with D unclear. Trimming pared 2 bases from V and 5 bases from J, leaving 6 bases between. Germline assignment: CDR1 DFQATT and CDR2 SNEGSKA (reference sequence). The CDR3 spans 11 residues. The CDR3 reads CSARTGYGYTF. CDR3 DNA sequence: TGCAGTGCTAGAACGGGGTATGGCTACACCTTC.

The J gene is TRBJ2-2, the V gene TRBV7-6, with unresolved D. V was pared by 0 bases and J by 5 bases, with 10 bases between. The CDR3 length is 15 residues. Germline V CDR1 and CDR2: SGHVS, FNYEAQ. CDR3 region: CASSLALERTGELFF. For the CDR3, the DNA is TGTGCCAGCAGCTTAGCGCTAGAACGGACCGGGGAGCTGTTTTTT.

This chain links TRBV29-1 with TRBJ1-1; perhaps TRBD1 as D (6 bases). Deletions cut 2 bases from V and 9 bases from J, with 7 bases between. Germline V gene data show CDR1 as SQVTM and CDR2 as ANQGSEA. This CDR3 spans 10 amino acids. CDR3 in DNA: TGCAGCGTTGAAACAGGGAAAGCTTTCTTT. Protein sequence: CSVETGKAFF.

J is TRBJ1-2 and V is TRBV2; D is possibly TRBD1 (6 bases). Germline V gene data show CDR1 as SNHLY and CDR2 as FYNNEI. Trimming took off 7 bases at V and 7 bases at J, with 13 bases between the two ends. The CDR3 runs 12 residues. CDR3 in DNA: TGTGCCAGCATTGTGGGGGCCGGTGGCTACACCTTC. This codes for CASIVGAGGYTF.

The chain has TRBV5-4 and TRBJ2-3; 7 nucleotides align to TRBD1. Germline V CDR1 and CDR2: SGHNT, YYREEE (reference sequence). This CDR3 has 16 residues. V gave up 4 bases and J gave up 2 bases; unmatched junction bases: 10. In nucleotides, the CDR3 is TGTGCCAGCAGCCCTGGCGGACAGGCAATCACAGATACGCAGTATTTT. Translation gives CASSPGGQAITDTQYF.

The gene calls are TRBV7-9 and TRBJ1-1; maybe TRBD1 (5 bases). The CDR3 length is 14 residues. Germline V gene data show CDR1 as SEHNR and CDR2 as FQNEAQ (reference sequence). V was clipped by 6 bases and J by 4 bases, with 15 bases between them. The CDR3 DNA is TGTGCCAGCAGTTCAAACGCCGGGGGCACTGAAGCTTTCTTT. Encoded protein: CASSSNAGGTEAFF.

CDR3 amino acids: CASSMTGGVTEAFF. DNA for the CDR3: TGTGCCAGTAGTATGACAGGGGGGGTCACTGAAGCTTTCTTT. The rearrangement links TRBV19 to TRBJ1-1, with 9 bases fitting TRBD1. The CDR3 spans 14 residues. Trimming at V came to 3 bases and at J to 4 bases, leaving 3 bases not matched to a gene. Germline-derived CDR1 and CDR2 are LNHDA and SQIVND (reference sequence).

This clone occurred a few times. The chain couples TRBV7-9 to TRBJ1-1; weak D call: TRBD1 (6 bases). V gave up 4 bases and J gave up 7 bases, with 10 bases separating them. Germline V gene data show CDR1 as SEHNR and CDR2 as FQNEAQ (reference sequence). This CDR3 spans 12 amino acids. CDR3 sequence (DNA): TGTGCCAGCAGCTCTCAGGGGAGTGAAGCTTTCTTT. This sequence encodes CASSSQGSEAFF.

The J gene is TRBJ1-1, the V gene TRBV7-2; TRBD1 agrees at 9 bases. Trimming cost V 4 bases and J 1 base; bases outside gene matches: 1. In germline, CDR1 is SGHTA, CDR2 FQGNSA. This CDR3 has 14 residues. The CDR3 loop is CASSSTGGNTEAFF. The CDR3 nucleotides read TGTGCCAGCAGCTCGACAGGGGGGAACACTGAAGCTTTCTTT.

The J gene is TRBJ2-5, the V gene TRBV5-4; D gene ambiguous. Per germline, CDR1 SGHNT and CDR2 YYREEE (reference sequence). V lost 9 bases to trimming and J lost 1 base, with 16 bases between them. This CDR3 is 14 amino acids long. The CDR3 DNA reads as TGTGCCACTCGACTGCTAAATGTCCAAGAGACCCAGTACTTC. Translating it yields CATRLLNVQETQYF.

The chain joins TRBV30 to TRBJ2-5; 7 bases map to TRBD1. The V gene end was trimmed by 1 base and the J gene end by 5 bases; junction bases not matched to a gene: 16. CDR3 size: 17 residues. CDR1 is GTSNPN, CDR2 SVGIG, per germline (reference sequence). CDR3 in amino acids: CAWSEGAGLARIETQYF. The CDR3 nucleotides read TGTGCCTGGAGTGAGGGGGCCGGGTTAGCTCGTATCGAGACCCAGTACTTC.

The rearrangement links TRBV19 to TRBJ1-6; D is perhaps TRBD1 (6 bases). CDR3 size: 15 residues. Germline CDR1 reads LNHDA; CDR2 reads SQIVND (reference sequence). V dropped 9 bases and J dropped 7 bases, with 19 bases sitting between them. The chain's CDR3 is CASSAGAPGNSPLHF. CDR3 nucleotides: TGTGCCAGCTCGGCGGGGGCGCCCGGGAATTCACCCCTCCACTTT.

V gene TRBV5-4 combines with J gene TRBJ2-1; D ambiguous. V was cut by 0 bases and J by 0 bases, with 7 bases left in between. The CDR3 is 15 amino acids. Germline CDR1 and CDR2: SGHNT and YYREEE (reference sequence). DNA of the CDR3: TGTGCCAGCAGCTTGGGGGCTTACTCCTACAATGAGCAGTTCTTC. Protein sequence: CASSLGAYSYNEQFF.

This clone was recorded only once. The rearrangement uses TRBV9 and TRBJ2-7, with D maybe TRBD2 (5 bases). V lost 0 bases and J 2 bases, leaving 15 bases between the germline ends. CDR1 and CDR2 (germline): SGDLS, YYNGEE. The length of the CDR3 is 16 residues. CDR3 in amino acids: CASSVGDGSDPYEQYF. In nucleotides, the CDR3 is TGTGCCAGCAGCGTAGGGGATGGGAGCGATCCCTACGAGCAGTACTTC.

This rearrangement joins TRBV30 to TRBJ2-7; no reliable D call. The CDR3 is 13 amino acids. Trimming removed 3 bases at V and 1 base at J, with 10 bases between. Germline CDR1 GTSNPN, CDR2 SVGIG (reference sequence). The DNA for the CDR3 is TGTGCCTGGAGCCGAGGAGATTCCTACGAGCAGTACTTC. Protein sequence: CAWSRGDSYEQYF.

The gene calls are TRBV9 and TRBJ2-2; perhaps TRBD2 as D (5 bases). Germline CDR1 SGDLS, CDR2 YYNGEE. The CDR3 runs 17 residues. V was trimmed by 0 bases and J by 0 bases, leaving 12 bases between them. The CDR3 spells CASSVAQRVANTGELFF. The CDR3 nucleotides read TGTGCCAGCAGCGTAGCTCAGAGGGTAGCGAACACCGGGGAGCTGTTTTTT.

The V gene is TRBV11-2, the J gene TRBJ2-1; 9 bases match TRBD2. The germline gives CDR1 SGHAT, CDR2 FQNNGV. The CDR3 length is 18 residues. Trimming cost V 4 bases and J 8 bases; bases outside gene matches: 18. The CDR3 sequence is CASSSGTSGGGGVYEQFF. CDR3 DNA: TGTGCCAGCAGCTCGGGAACATCCGGGGGCGGGGGGGTCTATGAGCAGTTCTTC. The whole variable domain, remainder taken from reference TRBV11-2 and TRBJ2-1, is EAGVAQSPRYKIIEKRQSVAFWCNPISGHATLYWYQQILGQGPKLLIQFQNNGVVDDSQLPKDRFSAERLKGVDSTLKIQPAKLEDSAVYLCASSSGTSGGGGVYEQFFGPGTRLTVL.

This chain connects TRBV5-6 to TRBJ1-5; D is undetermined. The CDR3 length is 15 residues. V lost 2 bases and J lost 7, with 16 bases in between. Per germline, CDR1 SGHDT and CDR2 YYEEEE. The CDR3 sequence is CASSLGEGWSQPQHF. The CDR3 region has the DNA TGTGCCAGCAGCTTAGGCGAGGGTTGGAGCCAGCCCCAGCATTTT.

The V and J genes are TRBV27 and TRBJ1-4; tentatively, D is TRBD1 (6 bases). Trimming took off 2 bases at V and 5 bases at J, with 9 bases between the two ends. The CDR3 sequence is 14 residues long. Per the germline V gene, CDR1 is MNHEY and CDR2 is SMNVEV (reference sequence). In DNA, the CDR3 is TGTGCCAGCAGTTTAGTGGGGGCCAATGAAAAACTGTTTTTT. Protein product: CASSLVGANEKLFF.

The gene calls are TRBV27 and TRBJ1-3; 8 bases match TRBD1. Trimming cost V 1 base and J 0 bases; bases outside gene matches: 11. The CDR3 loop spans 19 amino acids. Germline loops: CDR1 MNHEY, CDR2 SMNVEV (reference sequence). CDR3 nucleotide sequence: TGTGCCAGCAGTTTATTGGGACAGGACCACGGGGGCTCTGGAAACACCATATATTTT. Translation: CASSLLGQDHGGSGNTIYF.

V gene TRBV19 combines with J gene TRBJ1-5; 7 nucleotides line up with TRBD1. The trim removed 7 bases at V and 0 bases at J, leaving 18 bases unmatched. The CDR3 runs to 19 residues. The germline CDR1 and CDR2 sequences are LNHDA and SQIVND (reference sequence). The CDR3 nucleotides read TGTGCCAGTACTGACCCCAGGGACAGAGCTTTATATAGCAATCAGCCCCAGCATTTT. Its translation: CASTDPRDRALYSNQPQHF.